Shown below are 21 T cell receptor beta chains from a single sample sequenced in a study of cytotoxic CD8 clonotypes in ibrutinib-treated CLL. Sequenced by immunoSEQ multiplex PCR; TCRdb stores in-frame clones only, minus some. The table shows around 310,000 clones, with about 80% occurring only once. This material consisted of PBMCs, taken before ibrutinib treatment. The receptors were gathered from a human donor with chronic lymphocytic leukemia.

The rearrangement links TRBV27 to TRBJ2-2; TRBD1 matches 7 bases. Germline values: CDR1 MNHEY, CDR2 SMNVEV (reference sequence). CDR3 length: 13 amino acids. With V trimmed by 7 bases and J by 5 bases, 4 bases remained unmatched. CDR3: CASKTGRTGELFF. The CDR3 nucleotides read TGTGCCAGCAAGACAGGGCGGACCGGGGAGCTGTTTTTT.

The chain joins TRBV7-2 to TRBJ2-5, with D tentatively TRBD1 (6 bases). Trimming shortened V by 5 bases and J by 12 bases, and 13 bases separated the two germline ends. CDR1 is SGHTA and CDR2 is FQGNSA in the germline V gene. The CDR3 consists of 11 residues. The CDR3 DNA sequence: TGTGCCAGCAGCCGAGGACAGCTCAAGTACTTC. Translated: CASSRGQLKYF.

J is TRBJ1-2 and V is TRBV9; 7 bases are shared with TRBD1. The CDR3 runs to 14 residues. Trimming removed 3 bases from V and 5 bases from J; junction bases left unmatched: 7. Germline V lookup: CDR1 SGDLS, CDR2 YYNGEE. CDR3 coding DNA: TGTGCCAGCAGCGGGGGGACAGCCTTATATGGCTACACCTTC. As protein: CASSGGTALYGYTF.

This chain connects TRBV5-1 to TRBJ2-1, with 9 bases that match TRBD1. The CDR3 length is 16 residues. CDR1 SGHRS and CDR2 YFSETQ come from the germline V gene. After removal of 4 bases from V and 0 bases from J, the junction contained 5 bases not matched to a gene. The CDR3 region has the DNA TGCGCCAGCAGCAAGGGACAGGGAAGCTCCTACAATGAGCAGTTCTTC. Protein product: CASSKGQGSSYNEQFF.

This clone appeared a single time. This chain links TRBV5-1 with TRBJ2-2; tentative D call: TRBD1 (5 bases). The CDR3 is 16 amino acids. Germline V gene data show CDR1 as SGHRS and CDR2 as YFSETQ. Trimming removed 4 bases at V and 2 bases at J, with 15 bases between. CDR3 sequence (DNA): TGCGCCAGCAGCCCCAGGCGGCAGGGAAACACCGGGGAGCTGTTTTTT. As protein: CASSPRRQGNTGELFF.

This clone was seen once. The chain employs TRBV7-9 and TRBJ1-5; 8 bases fit TRBD1. Germline V gene data show CDR1 as SEHNR and CDR2 as FQNEAQ (reference sequence). The CDR3 covers 15 residues. The trim removed 5 bases at V and 6 bases at J, leaving 9 bases unmatched. The CDR3 region is CASSKTGDDFQPQHF. The CDR3 nucleotides are TGTGCCAGCAGCAAGACAGGGGATGATTTTCAGCCCCAGCATTTT.

A single count supports this clone. The chain employs TRBV19 and TRBJ2-7; perhaps TRBD1 as D (6 bases). The CDR3 consists of 11 residues. V was shortened by 11 bases and J by 10 bases, with 18 bases between the two germline ends. The germline CDR1 and CDR2 sequences are LNHDA and SQIVND (reference sequence). CDR3 protein: CAVGQGIVQYF. The CDR3 DNA follows: TGTGCCGTGGGGCAGGGGATCGTTCAGTACTTC.

A single count supports this clone. The chain employs TRBV11-2 and TRBJ1-1; a possible D gene is TRBD1 (5 bases). V was clipped by 4 bases and J by 1 base, with 19 bases between them. The CDR3 runs to 17 residues. The germline V gene encodes CDR1 SGHAT and CDR2 FQNNGV. This CDR3 reads CASSSTGPGRGNTEAFF. The CDR3 DNA reads TGTGCCAGCAGCTCCACAGGACCCGGGCGTGGGAACACTGAAGCTTTCTTT. Filled out from reference TRBV11-2 and TRBJ1-1, the complete variable domain reads EAGVAQSPRYKIIEKRQSVAFWCNPISGHATLYWYQQILGQGPKLLIQFQNNGVVDDSQLPKDRFSAERLKGVDSTLKIQPAKLEDSAVYLCASSSTGPGRGNTEAFFGQGTRLTVV.

The chain couples TRBV25-1 to TRBJ2-3, with D perhaps TRBD1 (5 bases). CDR1 is MGHDK and CDR2 is SYGVNS in the germline V gene. The CDR3 length is 16 residues. V was pared by 4 bases and J by 4 bases, with 18 bases between. CDR3 bases: TGTGCCAGCAGTGTTGATTGGGGCGCCGGACCAGATACGCAGTATTTT. The encoded protein is CASSVDWGAGPDTQYF.

The chain combines TRBV15 with TRBJ2-7; 7 bases map to TRBD2. The V segment lost 3 bases and the J segment 2 bases; nucleotides outside the gene matches: 7. This CDR3 contains 15 residues. CDR1 LNHNV and CDR2 YYDKDF come from the germline V gene (reference sequence). The CDR3 DNA is TGTGCCACCAGCAGGGAAGCGGGGCCTACCTACGAGCAGTACTTC. Residues: CATSREAGPTYEQYF.

V gene TRBV15 combines with J gene TRBJ1-4, with D hard to call. Trimming took 0 bases from V and 7 from J, leaving 6 bases between them. The germline V gene encodes CDR1 LNHNV and CDR2 YYDKDF (reference sequence). The CDR3 consists of 13 residues. CDR3 DNA: TGTGCCACCAGCAGAGATCTGGGTGAAAAACTGTTTTTT. Protein product: CATSRDLGEKLFF. The whole variable domain, remainder taken from reference TRBV15 and TRBJ1-4, is DAMVIQNPRYQVTQFGKPVTLSCSQTLNHNVMYWYQQKSSQAPKLLFHYYDKDFNNEADTPDNFQSRRPNTSFCFLDIRSPGLGDTAMYLCATSRDLGEKLFFGSGTQLSVL.

The rearrangement joins TRBV29-1 to TRBJ1-1, with a weak D call TRBD1 (5 bases). The CDR3 runs 13 residues. With 1 base removed from V and 4 bases from J, the gap between germline ends came to 10 bases. Germline V gene data show CDR1 as SQVTM and CDR2 as ANQGSEA. This CDR3 reads CSVEGGVATEAFF. In nucleotides, the CDR3 is TGCAGCGTTGAAGGGGGGGTGGCCACTGAAGCTTTCTTT.

A few counts support this clone. The rearrangement joins TRBV19 to TRBJ2-1; TRBD2 matches at 9 bases. Trimming removed 6 bases from V and 4 bases from J; junction bases left unmatched: 7. The length of the CDR3 is 15 residues. Germline V gene sequence: CDR1 LNHDA, CDR2 SQIVND (reference sequence). The CDR3 loop is CASSPSSGAYNEQFF. The DNA of the CDR3 is TGTGCCAGTAGCCCTTCTAGCGGGGCATACAATGAGCAGTTCTTC.

The chain joins TRBV27 to TRBJ2-2; 7 positions match TRBD2. Germline loops: CDR1 MNHEY, CDR2 SMNVEV (reference sequence). The V and J ends lost 5 bases and 2 bases, in that order; junction bases with no gene match: 5. This CDR3 has 15 amino acids. CDR3 coding DNA: TGTGCCAGCAGTCCCTCAGCGGGAAACACCGGGGAGCTGTTTTTT. The encoded protein is CASSPSAGNTGELFF.

The V gene is TRBV6-5, the J gene TRBJ2-7, with a weak D call TRBD1 (6 bases). The V and J ends lost 2 bases and 5 bases respectively, with 16 bases between them. Germline assignment: CDR1 MNHEY and CDR2 SVGAGI. The length of the CDR3 is 15 residues. CDR3 protein: CASSYPPQGIHEQYF. For the CDR3, the DNA is TGTGCCAGCAGTTACCCCCCACAGGGAATCCACGAGCAGTACTTC.

V gene TRBV2 combines with J gene TRBJ1-2; 7 bases match TRBD1. Germline V gene lookup returns CDR1 SNHLY and CDR2 FYNNEI. The CDR3 is 13 residues long. Trimming removed 3 bases from V and 8 bases from J; junction bases left unmatched: 6. As DNA, the CDR3 is TGTGCCAGCAGTGACCGAGACAGGGCAGGCTACACCTTC. It is translated as CASSDRDRAGYTF.

This clone appeared once. The rearrangement uses TRBV4-2 and TRBJ1-2, with D possibly TRBD1 on 5 matching bases. Germline CDR1 and CDR2: LGHNA and YNFKEQ. The ends were cut back, 7 bases at V and 6 bases at J, with 15 bases in the middle. This CDR3 comprises 13 residues. CDR3 sequence reads: CASKRGGGDGYTF. The CDR3 coding sequence is TGTGCCAGCAAGCGAGGTGGGGGGGATGGCTACACCTTC.

The chain has TRBV10-3 and TRBJ1-2; D is uncertain. The CDR3 consists of 10 residues. The germline V gene encodes CDR1 ENHRY and CDR2 SYGVKD. V lost 5 bases, J lost 4 bases, and 2 bases lay in between. The CDR3 here is CAISTYGYTF. The CDR3 nucleotides read TGTGCCATCAGTACCTATGGCTACACCTTC.

This rearrangement joins TRBV27 to TRBJ2-1; D is perhaps TRBD2 (6 bases). CDR3 length: 15 amino acids. Germline V CDR1 and CDR2: MNHEY, SMNVEV (reference sequence). The V end lost 1 base, the J end lost 2 bases, and 9 bases lay between the germline ends. CDR3 residues: CASSLWGGTYNEQFF. Written as DNA, the CDR3 is TGTGCCAGCAGTTTATGGGGCGGGACCTACAATGAGCAGTTCTTC.

This clone was detected once. This chain links TRBV7-2 with TRBJ2-2; D remains ambiguous. This CDR3 spans 13 amino acids. V lost 5 bases and J 7 bases, leaving 11 bases between the germline ends. Germline V gives CDR1 SGHTA, CDR2 FQGNSA. The CDR3 loop reads CASSQGWGGELFF. As DNA, the CDR3 is TGTGCCAGCAGCCAAGGGTGGGGCGGGGAGCTGTTTTTT. The variable domain in full, with the rest retrieved from reference TRBV7-2 and TRBJ2-2, is GAGVSQSPSNKVTEKGKDVELRCDPISGHTALYWYRQSLGQGLEFLIYFQGNSAPDKSGLPSDRFSAERTGGSVSTLTIQRTQQEDSAVYLCASSQGWGGELFFGEGSRLTVL.

The V and J genes are TRBV6-6 and TRBJ2-1, with 11 positions matching TRBD1. With V trimmed by 4 bases and J by 9 bases, 8 bases remained unmatched. CDR1 MNHNY and CDR2 SVGAGI come from the germline V gene (reference sequence). The CDR3 has 15 amino acids. The CDR3 here is CASSSPDRGLFEQFF. In DNA, the CDR3 is TGTGCCAGCAGTTCCCCGGACAGGGGGCTGTTTGAGCAGTTCTTC.